A single sample gave rise to the 5 T cell receptor beta chains below, sequenced in a study of early T cells in non-severe SARS-CoV-2 infection. TCRdb reanalysed the 5' RACE reads using MiXCR and keeps one entry per CDR3 protein. Of some 71,000 distinct CDR3 sequences listed, 9.5% to 12% are singletons. The specimen comprised whole blood, sampled at baseline. Receptors were obtained from an adult who was a healthcare worker with PCR-confirmed SARS-CoV-2 infection or an uninfected control (not recorded which).

This clonotype came up a few times. V usage is TRBV29-1 and J usage is TRBJ2-1; D unclear. This CDR3 spans 13 amino acids. CDR1 is SQVTM and CDR2 is ANQGSEA in the germline V gene. Trimming took 0 bases from V and 3 from J, leaving 6 bases between them. The chain's CDR3 is CSVEDHYYNEQFF. DNA of the CDR3: TGCAGCGTTGAAGATCACTACTACAATGAGCAGTTCTTC.

This clonotype was counted only a few times. The rearrangement links TRBV3-1 to TRBJ1-1; D is possibly TRBD1 (5 bases). CDR1 is LGHDT, CDR2 YNNKEL, per germline (reference sequence). The V end was cut by 4 bases, the J end by 9 bases, with 18 bases between. The CDR3 is 14 residues long. The CDR3: CASSPSGQPRKAFF. The CDR3 DNA sequence: TGTGCCAGCAGCCCGTCAGGGCAGCCCCGGAAAGCTTTCTTT.

In its sample, this clonotype was seen many times. Here the CDR3 DNA reads TGCGCCAGCAGCTTGGGGAGGCAGGGCTTAATGAACACTGAAGCTTTCTTT. Translating gives CASSLGRQGLMNTEAFF. The chain is built from TRBV5-1 and TRBJ1-1; tentatively, D is TRBD1 (5 bases). The CDR3 runs 17 residues. Deletions cut 0 bases from V and 0 bases from J, with 15 bases between. CDR1 is SGHRS and CDR2 is YFSETQ in the germline V gene.

This clonotype was seen many times. The V call is TRBV28, the J call TRBJ1-5; the D gene is possibly TRBD1 (6 bases). This CDR3 has 13 residues. V lost 7 bases and J lost 2, with 9 bases in between. Looked up from germline, CDR1 is MDHEN and CDR2 is SYDVKM. As DNA, the CDR3 is TGTGCCAGCATCAGACAGGGCAATCAGCCCCAGCATTTT. Its translation is CASIRQGNQPQHF.

Only a few counts were recorded for this clonotype. CDR3 DNA: TGTGCCAGCAGCGCTGGACTAGGGCCAGATACGCAGTATTTT. This sequence encodes CASSAGLGPDTQYF. This rearrangement joins TRBV7-9 to TRBJ2-3; 7 bases are a match to TRBD2. Trimming removed 5 bases from V and 4 bases from J; junction bases left unmatched: 6. The germline V gene encodes CDR1 SEHNR and CDR2 FQNEAQ (reference sequence). This CDR3 has 14 residues.